A single sample is the source of the 7 T cell receptor beta chains below, sequenced in a study of T cell responses to AZD1222 COVID-19 vaccine. Clones were read by immunoSEQ multiplex PCR, and TCRdb kept only the in-frame ones, dropping some. This sample has about 120,000 clones, with 92% found just once. The starting material was peripheral blood, obtained on day 0 of AZD1222 vaccination. The receptors shown here come from an adult in good health.

J is TRBJ1-3 and V is TRBV7-9; D ambiguous. Germline CDR1 reads SEHNR; CDR2 reads FQNEAQ (reference sequence). This CDR3 comprises 15 residues. V was shortened by 5 bases and J by 0 bases, with 11 bases between the two germline ends. Written as DNA, the CDR3 is TGTGCCAGCAGCCCGCCGGGGTACTCTGGAAACACCATATATTTT. This encodes CASSPPGYSGNTIYF. The whole variable domain, remainder taken from reference TRBV7-9 and TRBJ1-3, is DTGVSQNPRHKITKRGQNVTFRCDPISEHNRLYWYRQTLGQGPEFLTYFQNEAQLEKSRLLSDRFSAERPKGSFSTLEIQRTEQGDSAMYLCASSPPGYSGNTIYFGEGSWLTVV.

The genes are TRBV19 and TRBJ1-5; a possible D gene is TRBD1 (6 bases). The V end lost 6 bases, the J end lost 5 bases, and 14 bases lay between the germline ends. Germline-derived CDR1 and CDR2 are LNHDA and SQIVND (reference sequence). The CDR3 is 14 residues long. Here the CDR3 reads CASSSQGVHQPQHF. The CDR3 nucleotides read TGTGCCAGTAGCTCACAGGGCGTTCATCAGCCCCAGCATTTT.

The CDR3 loop reads CASSIPTGRGFYGYTF. CDR3 bases: TGTGCCAGTAGTATCCCGACAGGGAGGGGATTCTATGGCTACACCTTC. This chain links TRBV19 with TRBJ1-2; 7 bases are a match to TRBD1. V shed 3 bases and J 4 bases; nucleotides not matched to a gene: 11. The CDR3 loop spans 16 amino acids. Per germline, CDR1 LNHDA and CDR2 SQIVND (reference sequence). Looking up the rest from reference TRBV19 and TRBJ1-2 gives the full variable domain: DGGITQSPKYLFRKEGQNVTLSCEQNLNHDAMYWYRQDPGQGLRLIYYSQIVNDFQKGDIAEGYSVSREKKESFPLTVTSAQKNPTAFYLCASSIPTGRGFYGYTFGSGTRLTVV.

The rearrangement links TRBV7-2 to TRBJ1-3; D ambiguous. This CDR3 is 12 amino acids long. Germline-derived CDR1 and CDR2 are SGHTA and FQGNSA. V was pared by 5 bases and J by 3 bases, with 5 bases between. CDR3 in amino acids: CASSPSGNTIYF. The CDR3, as DNA: TGTGCCAGCAGCCCTAGTGGAAACACCATATATTTT.

The chain links TRBV5-1 to TRBJ1-4, with D unresolved. Germline loops: CDR1 SGHRS, CDR2 YFSETQ. V was cut by 0 bases and J by 4 bases, with 7 bases left in between. This CDR3 is built from 14 residues. CDR3 nucleotide sequence: TGCGCCAGCAGCTTGGGACTGGATAATGAAAAACTGTTTTTT. This gives the protein CASSLGLDNEKLFF.

The V gene is TRBV5-1, the J gene TRBJ2-1; D perhaps matches TRBD2 (6 bases). The V end was cut by 2 bases, the J end by 6 bases, with 15 bases between. The CDR3 is 15 residues long. Germline CDR1 and CDR2: SGHRS and YFSETQ. The CDR3 coding sequence is TGCGCCAGCAGCTTTCAAGTTGGGGGGTCCAATGAGCAGTTCTTC. Translated, it gives CASSFQVGGSNEQFF. The entire variable domain, with the rest obtained from reference TRBV5-1 and TRBJ2-1, is as follows: KAGVTQTPRYLIKTRGQQVTLSCSPISGHRSVSWYQQTPGQGLQFLFEYFSETQRNKGNFPGRFSGRQFSNSRSEMNVSTLELGDSALYLCASSFQVGGSNEQFFGPGTRLTVL.

J is TRBJ2-6 and V is TRBV27, with a possible D match to TRBD1 (7 bases). The CDR3 sequence is 20 residues long. Germline V lookup: CDR1 MNHEY, CDR2 SMNVEV (reference sequence). V was shortened by 5 bases and J by 0 bases, with 23 bases between the two germline ends. CDR3 sequence (DNA): TGTGCCAGCAGTACCCGACAGGGAGGCTCTGGGCTCTCTGGGGCCAACGTCCTGACTTTC. Translated: CASSTRQGGSGLSGANVLTF.